This T cell receptor (beta chain) was observed in a study of early stage breast cancer tumors. Study overall: ER+/PR+/HER2- status applied to about 70% of the 16 invasive breast tumors. General observations from the study: Compared with adjacent normal breast tissue, tumors showed approximately 2.5-fold greater T cell density and higher clonality.

V was pared by 0 bases and J by 8 bases, with 3 bases of the junction left unmatched. CDR1 SGHRS and CDR2 YFSETQ come from the germline V gene. The CDR3 extends over 15 amino acids. Concerning this clone: Its antigen is unidentified.

TCRdb's copy holds only in-frame clones and misses some; the assay was immunoSEQ multiplex PCR. The sample shows about 11,000 clones, around 69% of them seen only once. This sequence was found in a person aged 35-50 years with breast cancer. The rearrangement joins TRBV5-1 to TRBJ2-1, with TRBD1 matching over 12 bases. Sequenced: breast tumor tissue. This chain's CDR3 is CASSLAGTGGHEQFF. In DNA form, the CDR3 reads TGCGCCAGCAGCTTGGCCGGGACAGGGGGCCATGAGCAGTTCTTC.